The subject of this entry is one T cell receptor (beta chain). V gave up 0 bases and J gave up 1 base, with 11 bases separating them. Looked up from germline, CDR1 is LGHDT and CDR2 is YNNKEL (reference sequence). The CDR3 has 16 residues. The sample comes from a study of blood T cell repertoires in COVID-19. Some clones are missing from TCRdb's copy, which holds only in-frame ones; the method was immunoSEQ multiplex PCR. The sample has roughly 100,000 clones, approximately 87% seen once. The sequence came from a human donor in a cohort sampled during active COVID-19. Sequencing was carried out using peripheral blood. This chain uses TRBV3-1 (or the pseudogene TRBV3-2) with TRBJ2-3; no definite D call. The CDR3 nucleotides read TGTGCCAGCAGCCAAGATTTGGGCAGTGGCACAGATACGCAGTATTTT. The encoded protein is CASSQDLGSGTDTQYF.